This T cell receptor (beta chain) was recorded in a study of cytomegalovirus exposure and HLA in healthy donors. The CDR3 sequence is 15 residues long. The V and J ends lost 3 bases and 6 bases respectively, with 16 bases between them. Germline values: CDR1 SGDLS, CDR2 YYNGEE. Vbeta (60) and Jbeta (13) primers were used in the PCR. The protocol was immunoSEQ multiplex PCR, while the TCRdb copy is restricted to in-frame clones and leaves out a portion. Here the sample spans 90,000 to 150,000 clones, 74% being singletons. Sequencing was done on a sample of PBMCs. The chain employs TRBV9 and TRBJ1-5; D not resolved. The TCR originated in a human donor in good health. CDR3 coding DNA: TGTGCCAGCAGCGGGGCTGGGTGGGAGGGTCAGCCCCAGCATTTT. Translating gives CASSGAGWEGQPQHF.